This T cell receptor beta chain came from a study of shared clonotypes between healthy human individuals. This clone was found once. This CDR3 comprises 15 residues. V shed 5 bases, J shed 4 bases, and the junction held 7 bases outside the gene matches. Germline CDR1 and CDR2: SGHTA and FQGNSA. The repertoire was sequenced with immunoSEQ multiplex PCR; TCRdb's copy has only in-frame clones and lacks some. The table includes 2 million to 3 million clones, around 90% detected once. The chain employs TRBV7-2 and TRBJ2-7; 11 nucleotides agree with TRBD2. This clonotype was obtained from a man younger than 35 in good health. Sequences were obtained from naive CD4+ T cells sorted from blood. Subset of the sample: CD45RA+ positively selected. Here the CDR3 reads CASSVGTSGPYEQYF. CDR3 DNA sequence: TGTGCCAGCAGCGTAGGGACTAGCGGACCTTACGAGCAGTACTTC.